This T cell receptor (beta chain) is from a study of cytomegalovirus exposure and HLA in healthy donors. Deletions cut 2 bases from V and 6 bases from J, with 12 bases between. CDR1 SGHRS and CDR2 YFSETQ come from the germline V gene. CDR3 size: 14 residues. Produced via immunoSEQ multiplex PCR; TCRdb's table is partial and in-frame only. The table includes 250,000 to 400,000 clones, approximately 85% detected once. The source is a man aged 30 to 39 in good health and CMV-seronegative. The V call is TRBV5-1, the J call TRBJ2-1; D is possibly TRBD2 (6 bases). The sample was PBMCs. In DNA, the CDR3 is TGCGCCAGCAGCTTTACGGGGGAATTCAATGAGCAGTTCTTC. Protein product: CASSFTGEFNEQFF.